The 32 T cell receptor beta chains in this list originate from one sample, sequenced in a study of T cell responses to AZD1222 COVID-19 vaccine. Some clones are missing from TCRdb's copy, which holds only in-frame ones; the method was immunoSEQ multiplex PCR. The sample shows 99,000 or so clones, more than 75% of them seen only once. This specimen was peripheral blood, taken on day 0 of AZD1222 vaccination. All receptors come from an adult in good health.

V gene TRBV3-1 (or the pseudogene TRBV3-2) combines with J gene TRBJ2-5, with D uncertain. The V gene lost 1 base and the J gene lost 4 bases, with 4 bases spanning the gap. The CDR3 length is 12 residues. Germline values: CDR1 LGHDT, CDR2 YNNKEL (reference sequence). CDR3 protein: CASSQGSETQYF. The CDR3 DNA reads as TGTGCCAGCAGCCAAGGGTCAGAGACCCAGTACTTC.

This clone showed up just a few times. The J gene is TRBJ2-5, the V gene TRBV5-1; possibly TRBD2 for D (6 bases). The CDR3 length is 16 residues. Trimming stripped 1 base from V and 4 bases from J, with 17 bases between. The germline V gene has CDR1 SGHRS and CDR2 YFSETQ. The CDR3 is CASSLLGSGFGETQYF. In DNA, the CDR3 is TGCGCCAGCAGCTTGTTGGGTAGCGGTTTTGGAGAGACCCAGTACTTC.

V and J are TRBV2 and TRBJ2-7; 7 bases are a match to TRBD1. The CDR3 is 13 residues long. V lost 9 bases, J lost 2 bases, and 7 bases stayed unmatched. The V gene's germline CDR1 is SNHLY and CDR2 FYNNEI. The CDR3 loop reads CASLRQGPYEQYF. The CDR3 DNA is TGTGCCAGTCTGAGACAGGGTCCCTACGAGCAGTACTTC.

The V call is TRBV11-2, the J call TRBJ1-2; 9 bases line up with TRBD1. V lost 3 bases, J lost 8 bases, and 10 bases stayed unmatched. Per germline, CDR1 SGHAT and CDR2 FQNNGV. This CDR3 spans 15 amino acids. The DNA for the CDR3 is TGTGCCAGCAGCTTCGGGACAGGGTTATTCGAAGGCTACACCTTC. Amino acid sequence: CASSFGTGLFEGYTF.

V usage is TRBV30 and J usage is TRBJ1-2, with D perhaps matching TRBD1 (5 bases). CDR3 size: 13 residues. Per germline, CDR1 GTSNPN and CDR2 SVGIG (reference sequence). The ends were cut back, 0 bases at V and 7 bases at J, with 12 bases in the middle. The CDR3 loop is CAWSVPGVRGYTF. The CDR3 DNA is TGTGCCTGGAGTGTACCGGGGGTGCGTGGCTACACCTTC.

The rearrangement links TRBV4-2 to TRBJ1-1; D might be TRBD1 (5 bases). Trimming cost V 4 bases and J 1 base, with 10 bases left between them. The CDR3 is 14 amino acids. CDR1 and CDR2 (germline): LGHNA, YNFKEQ. The CDR3 reads CASSPWGGNTEAFF. The CDR3 nucleotides are TGTGCCAGCAGCCCGTGGGGGGGGAACACTGAAGCTTTCTTT.

This rearrangement joins TRBV7-3 to TRBJ2-7; TRBD2 matches 7 bases. This CDR3 has 14 residues. V gave up 3 bases and J gave up 2 bases; unmatched junction bases: 4. Germline values: CDR1 SGHTA, CDR2 FQGTGA. CDR3 region: CASSFAAGAYEQYF. The CDR3 DNA is TGTGCCAGCAGCTTTGCGGCGGGGGCCTACGAGCAGTACTTC. The full variable domain, its missing parts supplied by reference TRBV7-3 and TRBJ2-7, is GAGVSQTPSNKVTEKGKYVELRCDPISGHTALYWYRQSLGQGPEFLIYFQGTGAADDSGLPNDRFFAVRPEGSVSTLKIQRTERGDSAVYLCASSFAAGAYEQYFGPGTRLTVT.

The chain links TRBV27 to TRBJ1-3; D unclear. V was trimmed by 6 bases and J by 3 bases, leaving 9 bases between them. The CDR3 has 13 amino acids. CDR1 is MNHEY and CDR2 is SMNVEV in the germline V gene (reference sequence). The CDR3 spells CASSPPGGNTIYF. Written as DNA, the CDR3 is TGTGCCAGCAGCCCGCCCGGTGGAAACACCATATATTTT.

The chain carries TRBV18 and TRBJ1-2; no definite D call. Germline values: CDR1 KGHSH, CDR2 LQKENI. The CDR3 is 13 amino acids. Trimming pared 2 bases from V and 2 bases from J, leaving 6 bases between. The CDR3 protein is CASSPGGNYGYTF. In DNA, the CDR3 is TGTGCCAGCTCACCAGGTGGGAACTATGGCTACACCTTC. The full variable domain, its missing parts supplied by reference TRBV18 and TRBJ1-2, is NAGVMQNPRHLVRRRGQEARLRCSPMKGHSHVYWYRQLPEEGLKFMVYLQKENIIDESGMPKERFSAEFPKEGPSILRIQQVVRGDSAAYFCASSPGGNYGYTFGSGTRLTVV.

The rearrangement joins TRBV3-1 (or the pseudogene TRBV3-2) to TRBJ2-7; 7 bases match TRBD1. V was clipped by 5 bases and J by 0 bases; unmatched bases: 10. This CDR3 spans 16 amino acids. Germline V lookup: CDR1 LGHDT, CDR2 YNNKEL (reference sequence). The CDR3 DNA sequence: TGTGCCAGCAGCTGCAGGACAGGAACAAACTCCTACGAGCAGTACTTC. This encodes CASSCRTGTNSYEQYF.

The V and J genes are TRBV11-2 and TRBJ2-1, with D possibly matching TRBD2 (6 bases). Looked up from germline, CDR1 is SGHAT and CDR2 is FQNNGV. The CDR3 contains 16 residues. Trimming pared 1 base from V and 14 bases from J, leaving 24 bases between. For the CDR3, the DNA is TGTGCCAGCAGCTTAGGCGGAGTGGCGGGCGGGAAGGCGGAGTTCTTC. It translates to CASSLGGVAGGKAEFF.

The genes are TRBV5-3 and TRBJ2-7; TRBD2 matches 7 bases. TRBV5-3 is an open reading frame whose function is uncertain. The CDR3 totals 16 residues. V shed 0 bases, J shed 6 bases, and the junction held 12 bases outside the gene matches. CDR3 in amino acids: CARSLGLLGTICEQYF. DNA of the CDR3: TGTGCCAGAAGCTTGGGGTTACTTGGGACTATATGCGAGCAGTACTTC.

V gene TRBV5-1 combines with J gene TRBJ1-4, with 8 nucleotides matching TRBD1. Germline trimming cut 5 bases from V and 8 bases from J; bases unmatched to any gene: 5. Germline loops: CDR1 SGHRS, CDR2 YFSETQ. This CDR3 is built from 13 residues. The CDR3: CASRRTGTEKLFF. For the CDR3, the DNA is TGCGCCAGCAGGCGGACAGGGACCGAAAAACTGTTTTTT.

The V gene is TRBV29-1, the J gene TRBJ1-4; D may be TRBD1 (6 bases). From germline, CDR1 is SQVTM and CDR2 ANQGSEA. With 6 bases removed from V and 6 bases from J, the gap between germline ends came to 23 bases. This CDR3 has 16 residues. The CDR3 nucleotides are TGCAGCGTCGGCGGGGGTGGGGGCAGATATGATGAAAAACTGTTTTTT. This codes for CSVGGGGGRYDEKLFF.

This clone has a single count. The chain is built from TRBV6-5 and TRBJ1-2; D remains unclear. Germline assignment: CDR1 MNHEY and CDR2 SVGAGI. The ends were cut back, 0 bases at V and 5 bases at J, with 13 bases in the middle. The CDR3 has 15 amino acids. The CDR3 reads CASSYSGHNSYGYTF. DNA for the CDR3: TGTGCCAGCAGTTACTCGGGTCACAACTCTTATGGCTACACCTTC.

This sequence joins TRBV27 and TRBJ1-5, with D perhaps matching TRBD1 (6 bases). The V gene's germline CDR1 is MNHEY and CDR2 SMNVEV (reference sequence). The CDR3 is made up of 13 amino acids. Trimming stripped 5 bases from V and 5 bases from J, with 10 bases between. The CDR3 protein is CASSKDSHQPQHF. The CDR3, as DNA: TGTGCCAGCAGTAAGGACAGCCATCAGCCCCAGCATTTT.

The chain joins TRBV18 to TRBJ1-1, with no clear D. The CDR3 loop spans 13 amino acids. The germline CDR1 and CDR2 sequences are KGHSH and LQKENI. The ends were cut back, 3 bases at V and 6 bases at J, with 11 bases in the middle. The CDR3 reads CASSPRRDAEAFF. The CDR3 DNA follows: TGTGCCAGCTCACCGAGACGTGACGCTGAAGCTTTCTTT. Supplemented by reference TRBV18 and TRBJ1-1, the full variable domain reads NAGVMQNPRHLVRRRGQEARLRCSPMKGHSHVYWYRQLPEEGLKFMVYLQKENIIDESGMPKERFSAEFPKEGPSILRIQQVVRGDSAAYFCASSPRRDAEAFFGQGTRLTVV.

The chain is built from TRBV5-1 and TRBJ1-4; 7 bases align to TRBD1. The CDR3 has 14 residues. Germline V gene data show CDR1 as SGHRS and CDR2 as YFSETQ. The junction had 8 bases not matched to a gene; V was cut back by 5 bases and J by 7 bases. In DNA, the CDR3 is TGCGCCAGCAGTCCTGACAGGGCTCTTGAAAAACTGTTTTTT. Translated, it gives CASSPDRALEKLFF.

The chain has TRBV2 and TRBJ1-2; D gene unclear. V shed 2 bases and J shed 8 bases, with 27 bases lying between them. From germline, CDR1 is SNHLY and CDR2 FYNNEI. This CDR3 is built from 18 residues. The CDR3 nucleotides are TGTGCCAGCAGTGAATATTCCCCCCGCACCCGCGTTCTTTTGGGCTACACCTTC. This codes for CASSEYSPRTRVLLGYTF. Drawing the rest from reference TRBV2 and TRBJ1-2, the complete variable domain is EPEVTQTPSHQVTQMGQEVILRCVPISNHLYFYWYRQILGQKVEFLVSFYNNEISEKSEIFDDQFSVERPDGSNFTLKIRSTKLEDSAMYFCASSEYSPRTRVLLGYTFGSGTRLTVV.

This clone was recorded only once. CDR3 coding DNA: TGTGCCAGCAGCGTACTTCCCGGGACGTGGGGGTCCTCCTACGAGCAGTACTTC. This sequence encodes CASSVLPGTWGSSYEQYF. The gene calls are TRBV9 and TRBJ2-7, with D perhaps matching TRBD1 or TRBD2 (5 bases each). This CDR3 is built from 18 residues. Looked up from germline, CDR1 is SGDLS and CDR2 is YYNGEE. V gave up 1 base and J gave up 0 bases, with 20 bases separating them.

This clone has just a few counts. The V call is TRBV27, the J call TRBJ1-3; 9 bases align to TRBD1. The V and J ends lost 5 bases and 4 bases, in that order; junction bases with no gene match: 6. The CDR3 sequence is 15 residues long. Germline loops: CDR1 MNHEY, CDR2 SMNVEV (reference sequence). The CDR3 reads CASSLGTGQGNTIYF. The CDR3 nucleotides are TGTGCCAGCAGTCTCGGGACAGGGCAGGGAAACACCATATATTTT.

CDR3 region: CASSPPGPYEAFF. The CDR3 DNA reads TGTGCCAGCAGCCCGCCCGGGCCTTATGAAGCTTTCTTT. The V call is TRBV5-6, the J call TRBJ1-1; no reliable D call. The CDR3 is made up of 13 amino acids. V lost 4 bases, J lost 7 bases, and 14 bases lay in between. Germline V gene sequence: CDR1 SGHDT, CDR2 YYEEEE.

The CDR3 region is CASSLAKNTEAFF. The CDR3 nucleotides are TGTGCCAGCAGTTTAGCGAAGAACACTGAAGCTTTCTTT. The chain links TRBV27 to TRBJ1-1, with D hard to call. Trimming removed 2 bases from V and 1 base from J, with 5 bases in between. The CDR3 has 13 amino acids. From germline, CDR1 is MNHEY and CDR2 SMNVEV (reference sequence).

The chain carries TRBV15 and TRBJ1-5; D gene uncertain. V was shortened by 5 bases and J by 5 bases, with 10 bases between the two germline ends. Germline CDR1 reads LNHNV; CDR2 reads YYDKDF (reference sequence). The length of the CDR3 is 13 residues. CDR3 DNA: TGTGCCACCAGCGGGTACCCTTATCAGCCCCAGCATTTT. It is translated as CATSGYPYQPQHF.

The chain carries TRBV12-3 or TRBV12-4 and TRBJ1-1, with D perhaps TRBD1 (5 bases). The CDR3 consists of 13 residues. V lost 8 bases, J lost 1 base, and 11 bases lay in between. Here the CDR3 DNA reads TGTGCCAGCGCGGGGGAGCAGAACACTGAAGCTTTCTTT. This codes for CASAGEQNTEAFF.

The rearrangement uses TRBV7-3 and TRBJ2-6; 14 nucleotides align to TRBD2. The CDR3 is 19 residues long. CDR1 and CDR2 (germline): SGHTA, FQGTGA. V gave up 1 base and J gave up 1 base; unmatched junction bases: 3. CDR3 DNA sequence: TGTGCCAGCAGCTTAATGGGGACTAGCGGGGGTTCTGGGGCCAACGTCCTGACTTTC. Its translation is CASSLMGTSGGSGANVLTF.

The genes are TRBV9 and TRBJ1-3; D gene uncertain. CDR3 length equals 16 residues. The germline V gene encodes CDR1 SGDLS and CDR2 YYNGEE. The V and J ends lost 4 bases and 1 base respectively, with 15 bases between them. CDR3: CASSPMSGESGNTIYF. Here the CDR3 DNA reads TGTGCCAGCAGCCCTATGTCTGGCGAGTCTGGAAACACCATATATTTT.

The chain recombines TRBV5-6 with TRBJ1-5, with D unresolved. CDR1 SGHDT and CDR2 YYEEEE come from the germline V gene. The ends were cut back, 1 base at V and 4 bases at J, with 6 bases in the middle. The CDR3 is 13 residues long. The CDR3 spells CASSLNPNQPQHF. The CDR3 nucleotides are TGTGCCAGCAGCTTGAATCCGAATCAGCCCCAGCATTTT.

This chain connects TRBV6-2 or TRBV6-3 to TRBJ2-1, with D unresolved. The V end lost 3 bases, the J end lost 15 bases, and 15 bases lay between the germline ends. This CDR3 comprises 12 residues. CDR1 and CDR2 (germline): MNHEY, SVGEGT. The DNA for the CDR3 is TGTGCCAGCAGTTATGCCTGGGGTAGAGGGTTCTTC. Amino acid sequence: CASSYAWGRGFF.

The gene calls are TRBV5-1 and TRBJ2-1; 8 nucleotides agree with TRBD1. Germline CDR1 is SGHRS and CDR2 is YFSETQ. The trim removed 4 bases at V and 8 bases at J, leaving 11 bases unmatched. This CDR3 comprises 15 residues. For the CDR3, the DNA is TGCGCCAGCAGCCCCGGACAGGGTAGAATTGATGAGCAGTTCTTC. Translated: CASSPGQGRIDEQFF. The full variable domain, in which reference TRBV5-1 and TRBJ2-1 provide the parts outside the CDR3, is KAGVTQTPRYLIKTRGQQVTLSCSPISGHRSVSWYQQTPGQGLQFLFEYFSETQRNKGNFPGRFSGRQFSNSRSEMNVSTLELGDSALYLCASSPGQGRIDEQFFGPGTRLTVL.

The V gene is TRBV23-1, the J gene TRBJ2-2; D call uncertain. TRBV23-1 is given ORF status, its function remaining uncertain. The CDR3 has 16 amino acids. Trimming pared 1 base from V and 3 bases from J, leaving 12 bases between. CDR3 bases: TGCGCCAGCAGTCAATTAGAAGGAAGGGACACCGGGGAGCTGTTTTTT. This codes for CASSQLEGRDTGELFF.

The V gene is TRBV2, the J gene TRBJ2-3; 7 nucleotides agree with TRBD1. Germline-derived CDR1 and CDR2 are SNHLY and FYNNEI. The CDR3 has 13 amino acids. V lost 8 bases and J lost 1; bases outside the gene matches: 3. In nucleotides, the CDR3 is TGTGCCAGCTGTACAGGGGGCACAGATACGCAGTATTTT. This encodes CASCTGGTDTQYF.